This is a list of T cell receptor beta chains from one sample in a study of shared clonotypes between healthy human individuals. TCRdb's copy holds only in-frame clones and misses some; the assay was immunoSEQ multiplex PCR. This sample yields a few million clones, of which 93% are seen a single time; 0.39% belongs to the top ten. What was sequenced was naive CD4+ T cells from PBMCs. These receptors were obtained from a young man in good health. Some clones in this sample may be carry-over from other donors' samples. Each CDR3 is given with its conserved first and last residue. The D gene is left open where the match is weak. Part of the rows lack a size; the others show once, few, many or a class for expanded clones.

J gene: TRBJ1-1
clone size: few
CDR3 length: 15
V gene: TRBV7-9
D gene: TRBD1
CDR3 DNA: TGTGCCAGCAGCTCCTGGGACAGGGAGCACACTGAAGCTTTCTTT
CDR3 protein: CASSSWDREHTEAFF

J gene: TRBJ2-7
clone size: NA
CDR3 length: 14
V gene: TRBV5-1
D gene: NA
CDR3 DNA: TGCGCCAGCAGTTTTACACGGAGCTCCTACGAGCAGTACTTC
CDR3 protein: CASSFTRSSYEQYF

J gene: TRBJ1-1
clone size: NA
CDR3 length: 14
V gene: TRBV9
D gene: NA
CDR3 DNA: TGTGCCAGCAGCCCCCGACATTCCGAACTGGCAGCTTTCTTT
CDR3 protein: CASSPRHSELAAFF

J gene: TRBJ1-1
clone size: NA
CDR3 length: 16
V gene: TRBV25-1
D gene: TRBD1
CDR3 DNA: TGTGCCAGCAGTGAGTGGGGATACAGGGGAGGCACTGAAGCTTTCTTT
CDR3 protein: CASSEWGYRGGTEAFF

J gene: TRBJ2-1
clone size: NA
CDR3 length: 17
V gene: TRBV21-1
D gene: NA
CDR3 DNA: TGTGCCAGCAGCAACGGGGGGACTAGCGGGAGGGACAATGAGCAGTTCTTC
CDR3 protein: CASSNGGTSGRDNEQFF

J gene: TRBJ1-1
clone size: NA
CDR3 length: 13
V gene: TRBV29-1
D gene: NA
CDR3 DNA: TGCAGCGTTGCCCGGGGACTAGGGACTGAAGCTTTCTTT
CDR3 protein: CSVARGLGTEAFF

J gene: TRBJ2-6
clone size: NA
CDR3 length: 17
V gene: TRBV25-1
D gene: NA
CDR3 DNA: TGTGCCAGCAGTGTGCAGGGGACTCACCTTGGGGCCAACGTCCTGACTTTC
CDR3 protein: CASSVQGTHLGANVLTF

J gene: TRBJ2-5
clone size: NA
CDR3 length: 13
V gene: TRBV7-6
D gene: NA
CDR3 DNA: TGTGCCAGCGGACACGGGACTGGAAAGACCCAGTACTTC
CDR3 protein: CASGHGTGKTQYF

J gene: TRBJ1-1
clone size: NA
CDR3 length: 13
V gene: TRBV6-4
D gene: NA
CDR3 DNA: TGTGCCATACCCAACCCAATGAACACTGAAGCTTTCTTT
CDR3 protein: CAIPNPMNTEAFF

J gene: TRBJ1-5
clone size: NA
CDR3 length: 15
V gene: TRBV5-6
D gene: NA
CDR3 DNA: TGTGCCAGCAGCTTGTCAGCGAATAGCAATCAGCCCCAGCATTTT
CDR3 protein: CASSLSANSNQPQHF

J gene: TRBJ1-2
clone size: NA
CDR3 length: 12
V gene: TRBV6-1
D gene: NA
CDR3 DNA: TGTGCCAGCAGTCAAAGTAACTATGGCTACACCTTC
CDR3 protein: CASSQSNYGYTF

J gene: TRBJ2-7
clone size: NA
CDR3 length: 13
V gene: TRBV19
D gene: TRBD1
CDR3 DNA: TGTGCCAGTAGTATGGCAGGGGGATACGAGCAGTACTTC
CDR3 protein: CASSMAGGYEQYF

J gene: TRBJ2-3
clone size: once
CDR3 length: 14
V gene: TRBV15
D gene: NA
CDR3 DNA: TGTGCCACCAGCAGAGTCGGGGGCACAGATACGCAGTATTTT
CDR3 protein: CATSRVGGTDTQYF

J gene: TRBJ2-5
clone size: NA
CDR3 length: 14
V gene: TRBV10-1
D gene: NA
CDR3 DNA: TGCGCCAGCAGTGAGTATGGGACCCAAGAGACCCAGTACTTC
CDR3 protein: CASSEYGTQETQYF

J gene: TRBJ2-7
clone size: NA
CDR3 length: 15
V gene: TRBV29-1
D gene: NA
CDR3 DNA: TGCAGCGTTGCCAACCTCGGGACACTTCGGTACGAGCAGTACTTC
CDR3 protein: CSVANLGTLRYEQYF

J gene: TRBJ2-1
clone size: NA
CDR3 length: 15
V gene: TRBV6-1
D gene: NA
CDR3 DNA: TGTGCCAGCAGTGCTATAACGGGAGACGTCAATGAGCAGTTCTTC
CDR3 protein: CASSAITGDVNEQFF

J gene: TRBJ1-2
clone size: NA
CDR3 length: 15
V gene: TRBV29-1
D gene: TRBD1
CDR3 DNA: TGCAGCGTTGATAGAGGGACAGGGTCTAACTATGGCTACACCTTC
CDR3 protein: CSVDRGTGSNYGYTF

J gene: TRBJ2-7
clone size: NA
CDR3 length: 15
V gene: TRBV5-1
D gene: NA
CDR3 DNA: TGCGCCAGCAGCTTGGGACAAGGAAAAACCTACGAGCAGTACTTC
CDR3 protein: CASSLGQGKTYEQYF

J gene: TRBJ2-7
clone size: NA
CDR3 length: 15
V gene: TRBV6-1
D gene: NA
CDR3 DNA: TGTGCCAGCAGCCTAAGCAGGGGCTGGTCCTGGGAGCAGTACTTC
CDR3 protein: CASSLSRGWSWEQYF

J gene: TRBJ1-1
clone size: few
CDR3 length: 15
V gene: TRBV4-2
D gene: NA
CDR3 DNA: TGTGCCAGCAGCCCAAGTAGCGGTCCTAGCACTGAAGCTTTCTTT
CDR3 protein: CASSPSSGPSTEAFF

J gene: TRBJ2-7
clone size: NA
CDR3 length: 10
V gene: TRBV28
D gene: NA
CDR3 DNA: TGTGCCAGCGGCGTGTTCGGGCAGTACTTC
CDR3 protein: CASGVFGQYF

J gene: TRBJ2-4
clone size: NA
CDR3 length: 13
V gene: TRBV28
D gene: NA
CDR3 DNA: TGTGCCAGCAGTTTGATAGAAAAAAACATTCAGTACTTC
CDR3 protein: CASSLIEKNIQYF

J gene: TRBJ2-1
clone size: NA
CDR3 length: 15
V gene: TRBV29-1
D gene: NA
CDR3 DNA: TGCAGCGTTGAGCCGTCCCGAGGGGCTAACAATGAGCAGTTCTTC
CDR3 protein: CSVEPSRGANNEQFF

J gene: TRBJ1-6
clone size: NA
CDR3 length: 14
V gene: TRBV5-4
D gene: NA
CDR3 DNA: TGTGCCAGCAGCTTGCCCGGATATAATTCACCCCTCCACTTT
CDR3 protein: CASSLPGYNSPLHF

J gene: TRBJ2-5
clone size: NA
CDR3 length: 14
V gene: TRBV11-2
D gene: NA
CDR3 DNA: TGTGCCAGCAGCTCGGATCTAAGCCAAGAGACCCAGTACTTC
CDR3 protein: CASSSDLSQETQYF

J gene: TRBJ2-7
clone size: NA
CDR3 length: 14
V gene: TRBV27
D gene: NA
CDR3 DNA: TGTGCCAGCAGTTTGGGGGATCTGGGGGTTGAGCAGTACTTC
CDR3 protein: CASSLGDLGVEQYF

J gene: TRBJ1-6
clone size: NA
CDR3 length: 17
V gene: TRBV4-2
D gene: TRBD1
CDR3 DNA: TGTGCCACAGGCTCTACTGCAGGGGGCGCAAATTATTCACCCCTCCACTTT
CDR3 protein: CATGSTAGGANYSPLHF

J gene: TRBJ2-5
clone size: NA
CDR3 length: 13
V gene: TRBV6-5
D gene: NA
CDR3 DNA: TGTGCCAGCAGCAGGGTAGCGTCAGAGACCCAGTACTTC
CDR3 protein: CASSRVASETQYF

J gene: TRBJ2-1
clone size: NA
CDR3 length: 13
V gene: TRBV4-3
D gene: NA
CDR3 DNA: TGCGCCAGCAGCCAAGAGCCCCGGGATGAGCAGTTCTTC
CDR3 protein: CASSQEPRDEQFF

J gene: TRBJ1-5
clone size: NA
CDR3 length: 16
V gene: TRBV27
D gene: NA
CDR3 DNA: TGTGCCAGCAGGGGGGGTTTGTTGGGTGGCAATCAGCCCCAGCATTTT
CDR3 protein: CASRGGLLGGNQPQHF

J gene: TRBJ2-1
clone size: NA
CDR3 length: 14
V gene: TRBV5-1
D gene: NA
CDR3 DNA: TGCGCCAGCAGCTTGGGAACGGTCTACAATGAGCAGTTCTTC
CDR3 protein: CASSLGTVYNEQFF

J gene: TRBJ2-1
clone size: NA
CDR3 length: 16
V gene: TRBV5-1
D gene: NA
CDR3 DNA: TGCGCCAGCAGCTTGGTAGGGATCCCCTCCTACAATGAGCAGTTCTTC
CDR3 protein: CASSLVGIPSYNEQFF

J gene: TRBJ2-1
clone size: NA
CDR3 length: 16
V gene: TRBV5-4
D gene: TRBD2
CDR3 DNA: TGTGCCAGCAGCTCCCCGACTAGCGGGAGCTACAATGAGCAGTTCTTC
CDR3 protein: CASSSPTSGSYNEQFF

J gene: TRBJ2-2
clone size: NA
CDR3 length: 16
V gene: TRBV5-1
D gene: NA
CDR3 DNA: TGCGCCAGCAGCTTGGTTTTACCTACGAACAGTGGGGAGCTGTTTTTT
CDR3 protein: CASSLVLPTNSGELFF

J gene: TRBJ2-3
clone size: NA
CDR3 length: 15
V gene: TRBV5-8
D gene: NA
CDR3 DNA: TGTGCCAGCAGCGGGTATGACGGCGAGCGGGATACGCAGTATTTT
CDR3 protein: CASSGYDGERDTQYF

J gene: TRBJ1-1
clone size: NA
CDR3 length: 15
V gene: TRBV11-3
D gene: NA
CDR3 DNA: TGTGCCAGCAGCTTAACCGGGGCTAGGAACACTGAAGCTTTCTTT
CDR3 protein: CASSLTGARNTEAFF

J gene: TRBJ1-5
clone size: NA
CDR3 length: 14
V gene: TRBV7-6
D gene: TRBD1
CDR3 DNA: TGTGCCAGCAGCTTAGAGACAGGGAATCAGCCCCAGCATTTT
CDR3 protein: CASSLETGNQPQHF

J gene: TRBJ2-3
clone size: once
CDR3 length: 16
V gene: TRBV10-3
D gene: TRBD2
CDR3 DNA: TGTGCCATCAGTGAGTCAACAGCGGGAGTCGCAGATACGCAGTATTTT
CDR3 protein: CAISESTAGVADTQYF

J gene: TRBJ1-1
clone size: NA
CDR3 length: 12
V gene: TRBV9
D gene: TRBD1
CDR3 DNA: TGTGCCAGCAGCGACAGGGGAACTGAAGCTTTCTTT
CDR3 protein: CASSDRGTEAFF

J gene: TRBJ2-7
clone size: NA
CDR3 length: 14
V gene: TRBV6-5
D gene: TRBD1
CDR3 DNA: TGTGCCAGCAGTTACCAGGGGGCTGTGGGCGAGCAGTACTTC
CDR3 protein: CASSYQGAVGEQYF

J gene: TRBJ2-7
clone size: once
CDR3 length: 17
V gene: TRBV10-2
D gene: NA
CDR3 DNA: TGCGCCAGCAGTGAGGCCCTGGGGTGGGCGGGAACCTACGAGCAGTACTTC
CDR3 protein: CASSEALGWAGTYEQYF

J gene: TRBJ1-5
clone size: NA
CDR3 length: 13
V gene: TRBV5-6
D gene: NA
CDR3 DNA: TGTGCCAGCAGCAGGGGGAACAATCAGCCCCAGCATTTT
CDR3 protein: CASSRGNNQPQHF

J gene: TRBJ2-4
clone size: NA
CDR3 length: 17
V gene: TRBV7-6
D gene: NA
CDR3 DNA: TGTGCCAGCAGCGCAGTGCCGGACGGCCGGGCCAAAAACATTCAGTACTTC
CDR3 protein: CASSAVPDGRAKNIQYF

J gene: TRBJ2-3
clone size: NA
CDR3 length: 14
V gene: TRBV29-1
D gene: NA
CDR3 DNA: TGCAGCGTTGGATCTCCCGTTAGCACAGATACGCAGTATTTT
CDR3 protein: CSVGSPVSTDTQYF

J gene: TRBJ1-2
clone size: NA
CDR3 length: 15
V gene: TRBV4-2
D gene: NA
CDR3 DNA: TGTGCCAGCAGCCCCCTGGGCTCCTTCTCGTATGGCTACACCTTC
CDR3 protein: CASSPLGSFSYGYTF

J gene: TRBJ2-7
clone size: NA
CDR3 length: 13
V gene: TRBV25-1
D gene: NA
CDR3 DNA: TGTGCCAGCAGCCTAACCGAGGGTCGCGAGCAGTACTTC
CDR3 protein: CASSLTEGREQYF

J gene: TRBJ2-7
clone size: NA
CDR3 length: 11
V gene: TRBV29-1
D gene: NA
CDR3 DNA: TGCAGCGCCATCACTACGACTGCGCAGTACTTC
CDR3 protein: CSAITTTAQYF

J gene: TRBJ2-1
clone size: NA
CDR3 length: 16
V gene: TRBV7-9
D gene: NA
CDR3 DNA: TGTGCCAGCAGCTTGCCCCTAGGGATCTTAGGCAATGAGCAGTTCTTC
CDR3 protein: CASSLPLGILGNEQFF

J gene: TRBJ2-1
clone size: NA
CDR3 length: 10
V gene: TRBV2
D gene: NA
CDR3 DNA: TGTGCCAGCAGTGCCCCAGAGCAGTTCTTC
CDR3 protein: CASSAPEQFF

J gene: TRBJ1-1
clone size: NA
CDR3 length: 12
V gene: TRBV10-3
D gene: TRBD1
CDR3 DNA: TGTGCCATCTCTGGACAGGGCGGTGAAGCTTTCTTT
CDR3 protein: CAISGQGGEAFF

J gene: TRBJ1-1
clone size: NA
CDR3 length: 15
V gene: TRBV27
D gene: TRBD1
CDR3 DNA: TGTGCCAGCAGTCCCCGACAGGGACCGAACACTGAAGCTTTCTTT
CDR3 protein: CASSPRQGPNTEAFF

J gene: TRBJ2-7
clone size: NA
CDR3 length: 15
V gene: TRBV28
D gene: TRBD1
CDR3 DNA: TGTGCCAGCAACCGGGGGACAGGGGGTTTCTCCGAGCAGTACTTC
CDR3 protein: CASNRGTGGFSEQYF